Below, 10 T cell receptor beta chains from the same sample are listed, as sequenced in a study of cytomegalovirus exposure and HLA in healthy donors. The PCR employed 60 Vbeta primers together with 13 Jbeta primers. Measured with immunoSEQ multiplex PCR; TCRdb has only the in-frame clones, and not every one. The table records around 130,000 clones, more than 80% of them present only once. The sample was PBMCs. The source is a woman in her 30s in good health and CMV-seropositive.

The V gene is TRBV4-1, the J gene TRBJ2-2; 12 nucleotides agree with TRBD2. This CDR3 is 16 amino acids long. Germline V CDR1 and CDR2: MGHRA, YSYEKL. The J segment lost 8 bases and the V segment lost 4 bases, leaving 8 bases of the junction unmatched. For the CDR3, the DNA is TGCGCCAGCAGCCGGCTAGCGGGGGGGCCAGGAGGGGAGCTGTTTTTT. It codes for CASSRLAGGPGGELFF.

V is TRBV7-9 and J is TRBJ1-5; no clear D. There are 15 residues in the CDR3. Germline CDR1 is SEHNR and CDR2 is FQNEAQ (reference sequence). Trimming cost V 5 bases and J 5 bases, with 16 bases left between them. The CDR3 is CASSLGALTDQPQHF. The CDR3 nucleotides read TGTGCCAGCAGCCTAGGAGCCCTTACAGATCAGCCCCAGCATTTT.

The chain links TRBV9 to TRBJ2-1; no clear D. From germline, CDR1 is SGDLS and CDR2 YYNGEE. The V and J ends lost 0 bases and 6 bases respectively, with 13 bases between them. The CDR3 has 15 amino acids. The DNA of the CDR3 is TGTGCCAGCAGCGTAGGCGGCCTTATGGGCAATGAGCAGTTCTTC. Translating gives CASSVGGLMGNEQFF.

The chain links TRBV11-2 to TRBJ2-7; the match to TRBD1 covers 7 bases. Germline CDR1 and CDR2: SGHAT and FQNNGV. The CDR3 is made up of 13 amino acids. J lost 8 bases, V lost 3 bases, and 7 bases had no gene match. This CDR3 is CASSFSGTEKQYF. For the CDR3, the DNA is TGTGCCAGCAGCTTCTCCGGGACAGAGAAGCAGTACTTC.

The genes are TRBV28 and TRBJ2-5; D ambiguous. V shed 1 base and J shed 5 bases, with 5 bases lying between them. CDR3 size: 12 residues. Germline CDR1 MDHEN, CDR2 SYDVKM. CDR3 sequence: CASSLLQETQYF. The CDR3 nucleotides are TGTGCCAGCAGTTTATTACAGGAGACCCAGTACTTC.

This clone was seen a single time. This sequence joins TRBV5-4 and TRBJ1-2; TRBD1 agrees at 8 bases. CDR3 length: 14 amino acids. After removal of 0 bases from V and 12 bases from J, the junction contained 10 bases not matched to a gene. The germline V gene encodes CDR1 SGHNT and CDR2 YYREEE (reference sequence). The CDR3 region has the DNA TGTGCCAGCAGCTTGGAGGGACAGGTCAGGGAAAACACCTTC. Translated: CASSLEGQVRENTF.

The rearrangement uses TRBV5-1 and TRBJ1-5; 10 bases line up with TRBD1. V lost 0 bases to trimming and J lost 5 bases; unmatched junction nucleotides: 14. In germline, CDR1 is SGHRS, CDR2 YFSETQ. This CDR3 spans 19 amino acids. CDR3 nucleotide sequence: TGCGCCAGCAGCTTGGCCAATCGGGGTGACAGGGGGCCCGATCAGCCCCAGCATTTT. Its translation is CASSLANRGDRGPDQPQHF.

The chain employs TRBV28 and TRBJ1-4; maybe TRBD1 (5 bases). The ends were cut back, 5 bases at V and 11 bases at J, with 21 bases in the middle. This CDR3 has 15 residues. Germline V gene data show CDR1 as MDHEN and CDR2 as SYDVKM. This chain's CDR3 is CASSQDTAPGGKLFF. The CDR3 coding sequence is TGTGCCAGCAGTCAGGATACGGCCCCCGGGGGGAAACTGTTTTTT.

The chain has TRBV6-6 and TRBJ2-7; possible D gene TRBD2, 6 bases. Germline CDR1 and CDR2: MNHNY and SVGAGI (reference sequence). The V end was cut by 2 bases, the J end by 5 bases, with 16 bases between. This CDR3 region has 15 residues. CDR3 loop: CASSYMGTGADEQYF. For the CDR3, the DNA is TGTGCCAGCAGTTACATGGGGACTGGGGCGGACGAGCAGTACTTC.

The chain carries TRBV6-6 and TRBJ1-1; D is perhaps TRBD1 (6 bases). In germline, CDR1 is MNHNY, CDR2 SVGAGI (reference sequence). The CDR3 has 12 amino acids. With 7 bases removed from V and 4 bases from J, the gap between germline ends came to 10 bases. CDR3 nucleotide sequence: TGTGCCAGCACCAGGGGAAGCACTGAAGCTTTCTTT. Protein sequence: CASTRGSTEAFF.